This T cell receptor beta chain was obtained from a study of identical twins. Study-wide results and limits: The same donors were not followed; conclusions instead depended on cross-sectional statistical analysis.

There are 10 residues in the CDR3. Germline V gene data show CDR1 as SNHLY and CDR2 as FYNNEI. The V end was cut by 6 bases, the J end by 6 bases, with 5 bases between. One entry per CDR3 protein results from TCRdb running MiXCR on the 5' RACE reads. The data show 350,000 to 400,000 distinct CDR3 sequences, about 10% seen once. This clonotype was picked up a small number of times. Its antigen is still unknown. This TCR was sampled from a woman aged 50 to 60 in good health. Specimen: naive T cells sorted from blood. The V and J genes are TRBV2 and TRBJ1-1; D call uncertain. Here the CDR3 DNA reads TGTGCCAGCAGATTAGCTGAAGCTTTCTTT. This encodes CASRLAEAFF.